Presented here are 3 T cell receptor beta chains from one specimen sequenced in a study of cytomegalovirus exposure and HLA in healthy donors. PCR involved 60 Vbeta and 13 Jbeta primers. Sequenced by immunoSEQ multiplex PCR; TCRdb stores in-frame clones only, minus some. The sample yields about 180,000 clones, roughly 80% seen once. Input material: PBMCs. These receptors came from a middle-aged man in good health and CMV-seronegative.

The chain uses TRBV7-2 and TRBJ2-3; 7 nucleotides line up with TRBD2. The CDR3 totals 12 residues. Germline trimming cut 5 bases from V and 12 bases from J; bases unmatched to any gene: 8. From germline, CDR1 is SGHTA and CDR2 FQGNSA. The CDR3 DNA reads as TGTGCCAGCAGCCCCCAGACTAGCCCTCAGTATTTT. Translating it yields CASSPQTSPQYF. Using reference TRBV7-2 and TRBJ2-3 for the parts outside the CDR3, the full variable domain is GAGVSQSPSNKVTEKGKDVELRCDPISGHTALYWYRQSLGQGLEFLIYFQGNSAPDKSGLPSDRFSAERTGGSVSTLTIQRTQQEDSAVYLCASSPQTSPQYFGPGTRLTVL.

This clone was picked up a small number of times. The chain joins TRBV5-5 to TRBJ2-6; D is perhaps TRBD2 (5 bases). V was shortened by 6 bases and J by 4 bases, with 14 bases between the two germline ends. The CDR3 has 15 amino acids. Germline lookup yields CDR1 SGHKS and CDR2 YYEKEE (reference sequence). As DNA, the CDR3 is TGTGCCAGCACCAAGGCGGGTTCCGGGGCCAACGTCCTGACTTTC. Encoded protein: CASTKAGSGANVLTF.

The gene calls are TRBV5-1 and TRBJ1-1; maybe TRBD1 (5 bases). CDR3 length: 13 residues. Germline V gene data show CDR1 as SGHRS and CDR2 as YFSETQ. Trimming shortened V by 4 bases and J by 4 bases, and 11 bases separated the two germline ends. CDR3 sequence (DNA): TGCGCCAGCAGCCATCGGGGGTCCACTGAAGCTTTCTTT. This gives the protein CASSHRGSTEAFF. Filled out from reference TRBV5-1 and TRBJ1-1, the complete variable domain reads KAGVTQTPRYLIKTRGQQVTLSCSPISGHRSVSWYQQTPGQGLQFLFEYFSETQRNKGNFPGRFSGRQFSNSRSEMNVSTLELGDSALYLCASSHRGSTEAFFGQGTRLTVV.